This section outlines one TCR beta chain sequence together with its context. Its antigen has not been determined. Qualities for individual bases were not recorded, and no much larger clone is one base off. V and J lose 5 bases and 1 base, and a span of 13 bases separates them. The germline V gene (reference sequence) supplies CDR1 DFQATT and CDR2 SNEGSKA. The CDR3 spans 14 residues, from the cysteine through the phenylalanine. Only CDR3 DNA is held: 42 bases, read in frame from base 1. This specimen belongs to a study of T cell repertoires in cytomegalovirus infection (dated by TCRdb to the late 2010s). Study-wide context: Donor HLA type was relevant to the analysis, as public TCR beta signatures indicated carriage of CMV infection together with the matching HLA type. Points the paper makes about the study in general: The ex vivo response was dominated by HLA-C-restricted CMV-specific TCR beta clonotypes, which also provided the single most frequent clonotype in two of eight donors. In both this cohort and an independent cohort of 352 donors, the cumulative frequency of public TCR beta family members distinguished carriers of CMV infection plus the relevant HLA type.

Data came from an Illumina HiSeq 1500. TCRdb redid the processing of the public reads, applying fastp at Q25 and MiXCR, and retained in-frame beta chains. Under each unique CDR3 protein, matching rows form one entry showing the most common genes and DNA. The sample table holds some 300,000 distinct CDR3 sequences, of which 15% to 20% were seen once. The ten biggest clones cover more than 10% of the sample. Material for sequencing was PBMCs. The sequence joins TRBV20-1 to TRBJ2-3; a weak D assignment points to TRBD1 (6 bases agree). This TCR came from a human donor in good health (CMV status not recorded). Some clones in this sample may be carry-over from other donors' samples. The CDR3 in this case is CSAAQGLGTDTQYF. The DNA reads TGCAGTGCTGCACAGGGTCTTGGCACAGATACGCAGTATTTT.